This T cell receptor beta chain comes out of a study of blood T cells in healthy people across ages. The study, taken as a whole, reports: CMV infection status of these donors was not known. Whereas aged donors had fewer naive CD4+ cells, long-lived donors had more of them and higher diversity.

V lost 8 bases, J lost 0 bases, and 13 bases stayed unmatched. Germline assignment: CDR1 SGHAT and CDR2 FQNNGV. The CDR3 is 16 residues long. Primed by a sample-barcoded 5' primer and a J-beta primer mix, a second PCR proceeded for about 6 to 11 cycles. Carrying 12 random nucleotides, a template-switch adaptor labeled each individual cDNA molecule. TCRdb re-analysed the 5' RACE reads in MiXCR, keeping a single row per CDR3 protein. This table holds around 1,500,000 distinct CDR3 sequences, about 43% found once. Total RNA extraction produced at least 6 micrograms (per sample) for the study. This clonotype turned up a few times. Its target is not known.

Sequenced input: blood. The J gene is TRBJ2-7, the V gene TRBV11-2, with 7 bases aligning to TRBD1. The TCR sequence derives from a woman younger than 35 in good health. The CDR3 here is CASARSDRVHSYEQYF. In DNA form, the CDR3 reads TGTGCCAGCGCACGAAGTGACAGGGTCCACTCCTACGAGCAGTACTTC. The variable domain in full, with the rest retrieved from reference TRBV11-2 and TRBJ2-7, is EAGVAQSPRYKIIEKRQSVAFWCNPISGHATLYWYQQILGQGPKLLIQFQNNGVVDDSQLPKDRFSAERLKGVDSTLKIQPAKLEDSAVYLCASARSDRVHSYEQYFGPGTRLTVT.